This T cell receptor (beta chain) was profiled in a study of T cell responses to AZD1222 COVID-19 vaccine. Here immunoSEQ multiplex PCR was the method, and the copy in TCRdb shows in-frame clones only, minus some. The sample contains 150,000 to 200,000 clones, about 91% of which appear only once. V was shortened by 4 bases and J by 4 bases, with 13 bases between the two germline ends. Germline assignment: CDR1 SGHRS and CDR2 YFSETQ. This CDR3 is built from 14 residues. The source material was peripheral blood, sampled on day 0 of AZD1222 vaccination. The clonotype originates from an adult in good health. V usage is TRBV5-1 and J usage is TRBJ2-3; D unclear. Here the CDR3 DNA reads TGCGCCAGCAGCCCCCCAACCCCCCCAGATACGCAGTATTTT. This encodes CASSPPTPPDTQYF.